This TCR beta chain appears in the sequencing data of a study of metastatic and nonmetastatic thyroid tumors. Study details: The comparison covered peripheral blood and tumor or nodule tissue in malignant and benign thyroid patients.

Note on this clone: Its antigen remains unidentified.

Whole-study results and caveats: Malignant thyroid tumors reportedly had TCR beta diversity that was significantly higher than in benign nodules, in blood and tumor.

The V gene lost 5 bases and the J gene lost 8 bases, with 15 bases spanning the gap. The CDR3 extends over 13 amino acids. Germline V gene lookup returns CDR1 SEHNR and CDR2 FQNEAQ (reference sequence). All patients reached thyroid surgery having received no treatment beforehand. Original processing methods: A classifier for distant metastasis in papillary thyroid cancer was constructed using CDR3 differences observed across clinicopathological groups. Using MiXCR, TCRdb re-called clones from the PCR reads. The V and J calls come from TCRdb's annotation, not from the publication. The table records 30,000 to 40,000 clones, less than 40% of them present only once.

The specimen was tumor tissue. This chain uses TRBV7-9 with TRBJ1-1, with D maybe TRBD1 (6 bases). This clonotype was sampled from a female donor with papillary thyroid cancer or a benign thyroid nodule (not recorded which). Some clones in this sample may be carry-over from other donors' samples. The CDR3, as DNA: TGTGCCAGCAGCCCAAGGGGGGGTTCAGAAGCTTTCTTT. Protein: CASSPRGGSEAFF.